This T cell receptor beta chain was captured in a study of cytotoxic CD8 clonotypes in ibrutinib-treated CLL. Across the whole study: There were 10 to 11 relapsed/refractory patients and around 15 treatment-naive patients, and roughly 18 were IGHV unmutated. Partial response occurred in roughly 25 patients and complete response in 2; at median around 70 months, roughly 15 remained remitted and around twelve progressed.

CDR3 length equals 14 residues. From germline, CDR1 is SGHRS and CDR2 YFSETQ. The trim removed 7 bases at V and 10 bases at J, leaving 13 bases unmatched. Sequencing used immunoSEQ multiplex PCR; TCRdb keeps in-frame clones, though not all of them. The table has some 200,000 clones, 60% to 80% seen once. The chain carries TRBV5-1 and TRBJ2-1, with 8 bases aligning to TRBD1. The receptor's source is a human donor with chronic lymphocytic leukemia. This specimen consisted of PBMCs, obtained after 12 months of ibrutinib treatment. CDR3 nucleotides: TGCGCCAGCTCCTTTTCGACAGGGGTCAACGAGCAGTTCTTC. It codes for CASSFSTGVNEQFF. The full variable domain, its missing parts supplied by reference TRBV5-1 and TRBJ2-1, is KAGVTQTPRYLIKTRGQQVTLSCSPISGHRSVSWYQQTPGQGLQFLFEYFSETQRNKGNFPGRFSGRQFSNSRSEMNVSTLELGDSALYLCASSFSTGVNEQFFGPGTRLTVL.